The 6 T cell receptor beta chains listed next were all sequenced from one sample in a study of blood T cell repertoires in COVID-19. Sequencing was performed with immunoSEQ multiplex PCR; in TCRdb, only in-frame clones are kept and a portion is missing. This table holds some 180,000 clones, roughly 84% found once. The sample taken for sequencing was PBMCs or T cells enriched from blood (not recorded which). The receptors originated from a woman under 40 who had been exposed to COVID-19.

The rearrangement joins TRBV27 to TRBJ1-5; D may be TRBD1 (5 bases). The CDR3 totals 16 residues. Trimming removed 2 bases at V and 6 bases at J, with 17 bases between. Germline V gene sequence: CDR1 MNHEY, CDR2 SMNVEV (reference sequence). The CDR3 here is CASSLKGQGESQPQHF. The DNA for the CDR3 is TGTGCCAGCAGTTTAAAGGGCCAGGGTGAAAGTCAGCCCCAGCATTTT.

In the case of this clone: Other DNA sequences in the same sample also yield this CDR3. J is TRBJ2-7 and V is TRBV19; maybe TRBD2 (6 bases). The CDR3 sequence is 13 residues long. V was shortened by 3 bases and J by 3 bases, with 9 bases between the two germline ends. Germline V CDR1 and CDR2: LNHDA, SQIVND (reference sequence). CDR3 loop: CASSMAGSYEQYF. CDR3 sequence (DNA): TGTGCCAGTAGTATGGCGGGAAGCTACGAGCAGTACTTC.

J is TRBJ1-5 and V is TRBV4-3, with D possibly TRBD1 on 5 matching bases. Per the germline V gene, CDR1 is LGHNA and CDR2 is YSLEER. V lost 1 base and J 4 bases, leaving 8 bases between the germline ends. The CDR3 contains 14 residues. The CDR3 is CASSQAGYNQPQHF. DNA of the CDR3: TGCGCCAGCAGCCAAGCAGGGTATAATCAGCCCCAGCATTTT.

In this sample, this clone turned up once. The chain has TRBV9 and TRBJ2-5, with 10 bases matching TRBD2. The CDR3 contains 16 residues. Germline V gene sequence: CDR1 SGDLS, CDR2 YYNGEE. After removal of 4 bases from V and 1 base from J, the junction contained 7 bases not matched to a gene. DNA of the CDR3: TGTGCCAGCAGCCCGAGAGCGGGGGGGCCCCAAGAGACCCAGTACTTC. Protein product: CASSPRAGGPQETQYF.

The rearrangement uses TRBV6-5 and TRBJ2-7; 7 bases fit TRBD1. The CDR3 totals 16 residues. CDR1 and CDR2 from the germline V gene are MNHEY and SVGAGI. Trimming at V came to 4 bases and at J to 4 bases, leaving 13 bases not matched to a gene. DNA of the CDR3: TGTGCCAGCAGTTCCGTCCAGACAGGGAGCCGGTACGAGCAGTACTTC. This translates into CASSSVQTGSRYEQYF.

The chain carries TRBV19 and TRBJ1-1; D not certain. With 6 bases removed from V and 13 bases from J, the gap between germline ends came to 15 bases. The germline V gene has CDR1 LNHDA and CDR2 SQIVND (reference sequence). The CDR3 covers 11 residues. The CDR3 sequence is CASSTTGRHFF. CDR3 sequence (DNA): TGTGCCAGTAGCACGACGGGAAGGCATTTCTTT.